One and the same sample provided the 24 T cell receptor beta chains below, sequenced in a study of T cell repertoires in cytomegalovirus infection. MiXCR was run by TCRdb on the reads, yielding one entry per CDR3 protein. The sample includes approximately 550,000 distinct CDR3 sequences, about 17% seen only once; the top ten take more than 20%. The sequenced sample was CD8+ T cells from PBMCs. The receptor source for this set is a human donor in good health (CMV status not recorded). Some clones in this sample may be carry-over from other donors' samples.

This clonotype was recorded many times. This chain connects TRBV27 to TRBJ2-7; the D is unclear. This CDR3 comprises 13 residues. Trimming pared 0 bases from V and 5 bases from J, leaving 8 bases between. Germline-derived CDR1 and CDR2 are MNHEY and SMNVEV (reference sequence). The CDR3 DNA reads as TGTGCCAGCAGTTTATCGGTGAGCGACGAGCAGTACTTC. It specifies CASSLSVSDEQYF.

This clonotype occurred many times. V usage is TRBV12-3 or TRBV12-4 and J usage is TRBJ2-2; no clear D. The length of the CDR3 is 15 residues. V shed 6 bases and J shed 3 bases, with 14 bases lying between them. The CDR3 nucleotides read TGTGCCAGCAGCCCTGACTTACTACACACCGGGGAGCTGTTTTTT. Protein product: CASSPDLLHTGELFF.

This sequence joins TRBV6-5 and TRBJ2-3; 9 bases line up with TRBD1. The V segment lost 2 bases and the J segment 2 bases; nucleotides outside the gene matches: 5. There are 16 residues in the CDR3. CDR1 is MNHEY and CDR2 is SVGAGI in the germline V gene. Here the CDR3 reads CASSYATGGLTDTQYF. CDR3 DNA: TGTGCCAGCAGTTACGCGACAGGGGGGCTCACAGATACGCAGTATTTT.

The chain uses TRBV13 and TRBJ2-7; D gene ambiguous. There are 16 residues in the CDR3. The germline V gene encodes CDR1 PRHDT and CDR2 FYEKMQ (reference sequence). The V end was cut by 5 bases, the J end by 0 bases, with 17 bases between. CDR3 sequence: CASSPGYYTASYEQYF. The CDR3 nucleotides read TGTGCCAGCAGCCCCGGCTACTACACCGCCTCCTACGAGCAGTACTTC.

This clonotype was seen many times. V is TRBV7-9 and J is TRBJ1-2, with 7 bases that match TRBD1. This CDR3 has 15 amino acids. CDR1 is SEHNR, CDR2 FQNEAQ, per germline (reference sequence). V lost 4 bases to trimming and J lost 0 bases; unmatched junction nucleotides: 5. The CDR3 is CASSYTGDPNYGYTF. The CDR3 bases are TGTGCCAGCAGCTATACAGGGGATCCTAACTATGGCTACACCTTC. Together with reference TRBV7-9 and TRBJ1-2, the CDR3 gives the full variable domain: DTGVSQNPRHKITKRGQNVTFRCDPISEHNRLYWYRQTLGQGPEFLTYFQNEAQLEKSRLLSDRFSAERPKGSFSTLEIQRTEQGDSAMYLCASSYTGDPNYGYTFGSGTRLTVV.

The V gene is TRBV2, the J gene TRBJ2-7; TRBD1 aligns across 7 bases. Germline trimming cut 10 bases from V and 2 bases from J; bases unmatched to any gene: 5. There are 12 residues in the CDR3. Germline CDR1 SNHLY, CDR2 FYNNEI. CDR3 nucleotides: TGTGCCATATCCGGGACAGCCTACGAGCAGTACTTC. Translated, it gives CAISGTAYEQYF.

At least ten counts were recorded for this clonotype. This chain uses TRBV11-2 with TRBJ1-1; TRBD1 might be the D (6 bases). The V end was cut by 4 bases, the J end by 10 bases, with 10 bases between. The germline V gene encodes CDR1 SGHAT and CDR2 FQNNGV. The CDR3 is made up of 11 amino acids. CDR3 sequence: CASSSGVLAFF. The CDR3 DNA sequence: TGTGCCAGCAGCTCAGGGGTTCTAGCTTTCTTT.

In this sample, this clonotype turned up a few times. The V call is TRBV2, the J call TRBJ2-2; possible D gene TRBD1, 5 bases. The germline V gene encodes CDR1 SNHLY and CDR2 FYNNEI. The CDR3 runs to 14 residues. V dropped 8 bases and J dropped 0 bases, with 10 bases sitting between them. The CDR3 nucleotides are TGTGCCAGCGATGGGGCCTCGAACACCGGGGAGCTGTTTTTT. Translation: CASDGASNTGELFF.

With respect to this clonotype: A much more abundant neighbour one base away suggests this may be a read error. The chain links TRBV27 to TRBJ1-4, with 8 bases identical to TRBD1. CDR3 length equals 15 residues. Per the germline V gene, CDR1 is MNHEY and CDR2 is SMNVEV (reference sequence). CDR3: CASSLRDRPNVKLFF. CDR3 nucleotide sequence: TGTGCCAGCAGTTTAAGGGACAGGCCGAATGTAAAACTGTTTTTT.

A remark on this clonotype: A much bigger clone sits one base away, suggesting this may be a read error. Likely a read error: the CDR3 ends without its conserved phenylalanine or tryptophan. The chain recombines TRBV10-3 with TRBJ2-1; no clear D. V lost 0 bases and J lost 6, with 9 bases in between. CDR1 and CDR2 from the germline V gene are ENHRY and SYGVKD. The CDR3 is 14 residues long. In DNA form, the CDR3 reads TGTGCCATCAGTGAGTCGGCGGAAGGCAATGAGCAGTTCTTA. Amino acids: CAISESAEGNEQFL.

The J gene is TRBJ1-2, the V gene TRBV5-3, with a weak D call TRBD1 (5 bases). TRBV5-3 is designated an ORF whose function remains uncertain. The CDR3 contains 14 residues. Trimming pared 9 bases from V and 5 bases from J, leaving 20 bases between. This chain's CDR3 is CAIPGRGGYYGYTF. The CDR3 DNA reads as TGTGCCATCCCTGGGAGGGGTGGATATTATGGCTACACCTTC.

This clonotype was seen more than once but under ten times. The gene calls are TRBV10-1 and TRBJ1-1; D gene ambiguous. Trimming cost V 4 bases and J 0 bases, with 6 bases left between them. CDR1 and CDR2 (germline): WNHNN, SYGVQD (reference sequence). This CDR3 is 13 amino acids long. The CDR3 DNA reads as TGCGCCAGCAGTGGACCTCTGAACACTGAAGCTTTCTTT. The encoded protein is CASSGPLNTEAFF.

This clonotype has a handful of counts. The chain is built from TRBV19 and TRBJ2-3, with 10 bases aligning to TRBD2. The CDR3 sequence is 16 residues long. Trimming at V came to 2 bases and at J to 4 bases, leaving 6 bases not matched to a gene. CDR1 is LNHDA and CDR2 is SQIVND in the germline V gene (reference sequence). The CDR3 loop is CASSITSGKIADTQYF. For the CDR3, the DNA is TGTGCCAGTAGTATAACTAGCGGGAAGATCGCAGATACGCAGTATTTT.

This clonotype was detected ten times or more. This chain joins TRBV5-6 and TRBJ2-1; D remains unclear. This CDR3 is 15 amino acids long. Germline loops: CDR1 SGHDT, CDR2 YYEEEE. The V end lost 0 bases, the J end lost 6 bases, and 13 bases lay between the germline ends. The CDR3 region is CASSLVGEFGNEQFF. The CDR3 coding sequence is TGTGCCAGCAGCTTGGTTGGGGAATTTGGCAATGAGCAGTTCTTC.

DNA for the CDR3: TGTGCCAGCAGGTGGACAGGTGGCACCGGGGAGCTGTTTTTT. Residues: CASRWTGGTGELFF. The chain joins TRBV7-9 to TRBJ2-2; TRBD1 aligns across 7 bases. Germline V CDR1 and CDR2: SEHNR, FQNEAQ (reference sequence). The length of the CDR3 is 14 residues. After removal of 6 bases from V and 4 bases from J, the junction contained 5 bases not matched to a gene.

This chain joins TRBV7-9 and TRBJ2-5; tentatively, D is TRBD1 (6 bases). This CDR3 contains 15 residues. V shed 5 bases and J shed 4 bases, with 17 bases lying between them. The germline gives CDR1 SEHNR, CDR2 FQNEAQ (reference sequence). CDR3 in amino acids: CASSPGHSLGETQYF. The CDR3, as DNA: TGTGCCAGCAGCCCGGGACACTCCCTGGGAGAGACCCAGTACTTC.

The chain joins TRBV7-9 to TRBJ1-3, with 9 bases aligning to TRBD1. Trimming removed 3 bases from V and 4 bases from J; junction bases left unmatched: 7. CDR1 and CDR2 from the germline V gene are SEHNR and FQNEAQ (reference sequence). This CDR3 is 16 amino acids long. CDR3 residues: CASSLMGQGSGNTIYF. The CDR3 DNA follows: TGTGCCAGCAGCTTGATGGGACAGGGCTCAGGAAACACCATATATTTT. Full variable domain (remainder filled in from reference TRBV7-9 and TRBJ1-3): DTGVSQNPRHKITKRGQNVTFRCDPISEHNRLYWYRQTLGQGPEFLTYFQNEAQLEKSRLLSDRFSAERPKGSFSTLEIQRTEQGDSAMYLCASSLMGQGSGNTIYFGEGSWLTVV.

This clonotype was observed many times. V gene TRBV12-5 combines with J gene TRBJ1-3; maybe TRBD1 (6 bases). Trimming pared 4 bases from V and 2 bases from J, leaving 6 bases between. Germline V gives CDR1 LGHNT, CDR2 FRNRAP. The CDR3 is 13 amino acids. The CDR3 coding sequence is TGTGCTAGTGGTTACAGGGCTGGAAACACCATATATTTT. Its protein is CASGYRAGNTIYF.

This clonotype has a handful of counts. The chain is built from TRBV5-4 and TRBJ1-1, with TRBD1 matching over 7 bases. Looked up from germline, CDR1 is SGHNT and CDR2 is YYREEE (reference sequence). This CDR3 has 14 residues. V shed 4 bases and J 1 base; nucleotides not matched to a gene: 4. This CDR3 reads CASSHRGKNTEAFF. The CDR3 bases are TGTGCCAGCAGCCACAGGGGAAAGAACACTGAAGCTTTCTTT. The full variable domain, completed using reference TRBV5-4 and TRBJ1-1, is ETGVTQSPTHLIKTRGQQVTLRCSSQSGHNTVSWYQQALGQGPQFIFQYYREEENGRGNFPPRFSGLQFPNYSSELNVNALELDDSALYLCASSHRGKNTEAFFGQGTRLTVV.

This chain joins TRBV11-2 and TRBJ1-2; 9 bases match TRBD1. From germline, CDR1 is SGHAT and CDR2 FQNNGV. There are 15 residues in the CDR3. Losses at the gene ends were 5 bases for V and 7 bases for J; bases not matched to a gene: 11. The CDR3 here is CASSRAGTGFRGYTF. CDR3 DNA sequence: TGTGCCAGCAGCCGCGCCGGGACAGGGTTTCGTGGCTACACCTTC.

This clonotype was counted ten times or more. The J gene is TRBJ2-1, the V gene TRBV7-9, with 14 nucleotides matching TRBD2. The CDR3 spans 21 residues. Trimming at V came to 5 bases and at J to 5 bases, leaving 20 bases not matched to a gene. The V gene's germline CDR1 is SEHNR and CDR2 FQNEAQ (reference sequence). The CDR3 spells CASSRPPGLAGERVENNEQFF. The CDR3 nucleotides read TGTGCCAGCAGCCGACCCCCGGGACTAGCGGGAGAGAGGGTTGAGAACAATGAGCAGTTCTTC.

This clonotype occurred many times. The V call is TRBV27, the J call TRBJ2-7, with a tentative D call TRBD2 (6 bases). Deletions cut 8 bases from V and 5 bases from J, with 22 bases between. The germline gives CDR1 MNHEY, CDR2 SMNVEV (reference sequence). This CDR3 spans 15 amino acids. The CDR3 DNA is TGTGCCAGCGCCAAACCGGGGGATCGCAGAAACGAGCAGTACTTC. This encodes CASAKPGDRRNEQYF.

Worth noting for this clonotype: The junction departs from germline at one end; a sequencing error may be responsible. This chain joins TRBV27 and TRBJ1-1; D not resolved. CDR1 and CDR2 (germline): MNHEY, SMNVEV (reference sequence). CDR3 length equals 11 residues. The CDR3 bases are TGTGCCAGCAGTTTTCCCCCAGTGCTGCTCTTT. Amino acid sequence: CASSFPPVLLF.

This CDR3 is CASSIGQVNSYNSPLHF. CDR3 in DNA: TGTGCCAGTAGTATAGGACAGGTGAACTCCTATAATTCACCCCTCCACTTT. The genes are TRBV19 and TRBJ1-6, with D maybe TRBD1 (6 bases). The V and J ends lost 1 base and 0 bases respectively, with 10 bases between them. Looked up from germline, CDR1 is LNHDA and CDR2 is SQIVND (reference sequence). This CDR3 spans 17 amino acids. Using reference TRBV19 and TRBJ1-6 for the parts outside the CDR3, the full variable domain is DGGITQSPKYLFRKEGQNVTLSCEQNLNHDAMYWYRQDPGQGLRLIYYSQIVNDFQKGDIAEGYSVSREKKESFPLTVTSAQKNPTAFYLCASSIGQVNSYNSPLHFGNGTRLTVT.